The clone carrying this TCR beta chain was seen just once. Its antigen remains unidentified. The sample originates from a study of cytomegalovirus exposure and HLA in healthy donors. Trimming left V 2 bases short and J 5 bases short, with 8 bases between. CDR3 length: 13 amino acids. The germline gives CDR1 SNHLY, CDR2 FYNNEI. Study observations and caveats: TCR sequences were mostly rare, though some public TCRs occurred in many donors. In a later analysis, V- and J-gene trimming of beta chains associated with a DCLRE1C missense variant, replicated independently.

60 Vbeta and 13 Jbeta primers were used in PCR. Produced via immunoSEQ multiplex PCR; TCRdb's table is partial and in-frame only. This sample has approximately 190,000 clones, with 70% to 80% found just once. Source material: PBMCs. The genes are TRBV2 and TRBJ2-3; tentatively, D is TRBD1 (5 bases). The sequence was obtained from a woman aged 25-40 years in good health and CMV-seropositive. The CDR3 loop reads CASSERGQDTQYF. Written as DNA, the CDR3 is TGTGCCAGCAGTGAAAGGGGCCAAGATACGCAGTATTTT.